This T cell receptor (beta chain) was profiled in a study of T-cell reconstitution after alpha-beta-depleted transplantation in children. On this clonotype: This may come from a read error, since a much larger clone is one base off.

CDR1 SEHNR and CDR2 FQNEAQ come from the germline V gene (reference sequence). CDR3 length: 14 amino acids. Library preparation (for TCRbeta) was performed with unique molecular identifiers. Each CDR3 protein is one row after TCRdb ran MiXCR on the PCR reads. The sample consists of some 500,000 distinct CDR3 sequences, over 25% of them appearing once. This receptor was identified in a human donor who donated a stem cell graft to a child with aplastic anemia. The V call is TRBV7-9, the J call TRBJ1-5; possibly TRBD1 for D (5 bases). Here the sequenced sample was PBMCs from the stem cell graft donor, taken from the stem cell graft. The CDR3 region has the DNA TGTGCCAGCAGATTAGCAGGGATCAATCAGCCCCAGCATTTT. As protein: CASRLAGINQPQHF.